The sequence of this TCR beta chain was determined in a study of control samples from healthy donors and cancer patients (dated by TCRdb to about 2020). Notes on this clone: Its antigen specificity is not known. One base away there is no much larger clone; base qualities are not given.

The library was generated by the immunoSEQ multiplex PCR assay. TCRdb took over this immuneACCESS table, retaining in-frame rearrangements with V and J assigned. Such tables are incomplete; in checked studies, under half of the missing clones stem from an unresolved V gene, and the remainder is unexplained. The sample has fewer than 110,000 clones on record, about 89% of them singletons. 15% to 20% of the sample is held by the ten biggest clonotypes. V gives up 4 bases and J gives up 2 bases, and the segment between their germline ends measures 11 bases. The CDR3 covers 14 residues, taking in both the cysteine and the phenylalanine. Of all the DNA, just the CDR3 is kept, 42 bases in frame from base 1. The germline V gene provides CDR1 SGHRS and CDR2 YFSETQ.

This sequence was found in a man aged 60-69 years with lung cancer. Sequencing was done on a sample of PBMCs. The chain was built from TRBV5-1 and TRBJ2-3, with the identity of the D gene unclear. The bases read TGCGCCAGCAGCATGGACCAGATCACAGATACGCAGTATTTT. Translated, this is CASSMDQITDTQYF.